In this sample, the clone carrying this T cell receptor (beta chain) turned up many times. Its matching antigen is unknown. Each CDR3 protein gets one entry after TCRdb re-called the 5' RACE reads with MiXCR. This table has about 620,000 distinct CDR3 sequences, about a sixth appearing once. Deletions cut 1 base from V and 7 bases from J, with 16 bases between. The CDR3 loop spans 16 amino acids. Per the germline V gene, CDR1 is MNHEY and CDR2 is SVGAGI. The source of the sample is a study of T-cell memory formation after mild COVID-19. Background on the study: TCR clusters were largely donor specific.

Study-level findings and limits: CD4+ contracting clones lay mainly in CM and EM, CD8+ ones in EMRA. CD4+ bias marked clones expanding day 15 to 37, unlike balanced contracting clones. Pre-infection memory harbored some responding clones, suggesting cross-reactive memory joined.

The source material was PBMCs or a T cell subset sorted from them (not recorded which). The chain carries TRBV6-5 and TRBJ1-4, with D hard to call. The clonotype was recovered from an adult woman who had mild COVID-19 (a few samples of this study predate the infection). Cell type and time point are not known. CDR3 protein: CASSYWGAGSREKLFF. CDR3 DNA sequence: TGTGCCAGCAGTTACTGGGGTGCGGGTTCGCGTGAAAAACTGTTTTTT.